Below, 19 T cell receptor beta chains from the same sample are listed, as sequenced in a study of CD8 T cells in Susac syndrome (dated by TCRdb to the late 2010s). Libraries were made using the immunoSEQ multiplex PCR assay. RNA was extracted with the RNeasy kit and roughly 0.45 to 1 ug was reverse transcribed using random hexamers. Using fastp trimming at Q25 and MiXCR clonotype assembly, TCRdb reanalyzed the public sequencing data and kept in-frame beta chains. Every distinct CDR3 protein forms one entry, paired with its most common genes and DNA. The sample table contains 120,000 to 150,000 distinct CDR3 sequences; only one count was recorded for approximately 95% of them. Nearly 0.085% of the sample rests with the top ten. Sample: CD4+ T cells from PBMCs. These receptors all stem from a human donor in good health.

This clonotype occurred once. The rearrangement joins TRBV30 to TRBJ2-6, with D possibly TRBD1 on 5 matching bases. The CDR3 loop spans 17 amino acids. Trimming left V 2 bases short and J 2 bases short, with 16 bases between. The germline CDR1 and CDR2 sequences are GTSNPN and SVGIG (reference sequence). CDR3 DNA sequence: TGTGCCTGGAGTCTGGACATTGGGGCCACTGGGGCCAACGTCCTGACTTTC. This gives the protein CAWSLDIGATGANVLTF. Complete variable domain (other parts from reference TRBV30 and TRBJ2-6): SQTIHQWPATLVQPVGSPLSLECTVEGTSNPNLYWYRQAAGRGLQLLFYSVGIGQISSEVPQNLSASRPQDRQFILSSKKLLLSDSGFYLCAWSLDIGATGANVLTFGAGSRLTVL.

The chain employs TRBV12-3 or TRBV12-4 and TRBJ1-5; TRBD1 is a possible D gene (5 bases). This CDR3 is 14 amino acids long. Trimming took off 1 base at V and 9 bases at J, with 13 bases between the two ends. The CDR3 spells CASSLGTPMGPQHF. CDR3 DNA: TGTGCCAGCAGTTTAGGGACACCGATGGGGCCCCAGCATTTT.

This chain connects TRBV5-4 to TRBJ1-2; D not resolved. Per germline, CDR1 SGHNT and CDR2 YYREEE (reference sequence). V shed 3 bases and J shed 3 bases, with 18 bases lying between them. This CDR3 has 16 amino acids. CDR3 bases: TGTGCCAGCAGCTCTCGAAGGTCCCGGGGAGACTATGGCTACACCTTC. Translation gives CASSSRRSRGDYGYTF. The variable domain in full, with the rest retrieved from reference TRBV5-4 and TRBJ1-2, is ETGVTQSPTHLIKTRGQQVTLRCSSQSGHNTVSWYQQALGQGPQFIFQYYREEENGRGNFPPRFSGLQFPNYSSELNVNALELDDSALYLCASSSRRSRGDYGYTFGSGTRLTVV.

This chain connects TRBV6-6 to TRBJ2-3; D could derive from TRBD1 or TRBD2 (5 bases each). Trimming left V 6 bases short and J 1 base short, with 17 bases between. Per the germline V gene, CDR1 is MNHNY and CDR2 is SVGAGI (reference sequence). CDR3 length equals 16 residues. CDR3 in DNA: TGTGCCAGCAGACCTCCGGGACCCCGGGGCACAGATACGCAGTATTTT. It translates to CASRPPGPRGTDTQYF.

The rearrangement links TRBV5-1 to TRBJ2-1; 10 bases are shared with TRBD2. CDR1 is SGHRS, CDR2 YFSETQ, per germline. This CDR3 contains 14 residues. With V trimmed by 4 bases and J by 16 bases, 14 bases remained unmatched. The DNA of the CDR3 is TGCGCCAGCAGCAACCCGCAGGGACTAGCGTCTCACTTCTTC. Amino acids: CASSNPQGLASHFF.

This clonotype has just one count. The gene calls are TRBV10-3 and TRBJ2-3; 9 positions match TRBD1. The CDR3 consists of 14 residues. CDR1 and CDR2 from the germline V gene are ENHRY and SYGVKD. V lost 10 bases and J lost 1; bases outside the gene matches: 6. DNA of the CDR3: TGTGCCACAACAGGGGGCTCTCGCACAGATACGCAGTATTTT. Translated, it gives CATTGGSRTDTQYF.

The chain joins TRBV7-9 to TRBJ2-7, with D possibly being TRBD1 (6 bases). Trimming removed 1 base at V and 3 bases at J, with 16 bases between. Germline CDR1 SEHNR, CDR2 FQNEAQ (reference sequence). This CDR3 spans 16 amino acids. In nucleotides, the CDR3 is TGTGCCAGCAGCTTAGGTTTGACAGGCCCGGACTACGAGCAGTACTTC. Protein: CASSLGLTGPDYEQYF.

This chain uses TRBV3-1 with TRBJ2-3; D remains unclear. Germline-derived CDR1 and CDR2 are LGHDT and YNNKEL (reference sequence). V shed 3 bases and J shed 6 bases, with 7 bases lying between them. CDR3 length: 12 amino acids. CDR3 loop: CASSQGEDTQYF. The CDR3 DNA sequence: TGTGCCAGCAGCCAGGGCGAGGATACGCAGTATTTT.

The table lists this clonotype with a count of one. This chain uses TRBV19 with TRBJ2-3; TRBD1 aligns across 10 bases. Germline V gene lookup returns CDR1 LNHDA and CDR2 SQIVND (reference sequence). The V segment lost 5 bases and the J segment 3 bases; nucleotides outside the gene matches: 8. This CDR3 has 16 amino acids. As DNA, the CDR3 is TGTGCCAGTAGTTCGATCCGGGACAGGGGAACAGATACGCAGTATTTT. Encoded protein: CASSSIRDRGTDTQYF. Using reference TRBV19 and TRBJ2-3 for the parts outside the CDR3, the full variable domain is DGGITQSPKYLFRKEGQNVTLSCEQNLNHDAMYWYRQDPGQGLRLIYYSQIVNDFQKGDIAEGYSVSREKKESFPLTVTSAQKNPTAFYLCASSSIRDRGTDTQYFGPGTRLTVL.

This clonotype was seen only once. V gene TRBV19 combines with J gene TRBJ2-7; D call uncertain. Germline CDR1 is LNHDA and CDR2 is SQIVND (reference sequence). Trimming took 0 bases from V and 6 from J, leaving 6 bases between them. This CDR3 spans 12 amino acids. The CDR3 coding sequence is TGTGCCAGTAGTATAGAACAAACCGAGCAGTACTTC. This gives the protein CASSIEQTEQYF.

This clonotype was counted a single time. The chain recombines TRBV6-5 with TRBJ1-1; possible D gene TRBD1, 5 bases. V was shortened by 8 bases and J by 5 bases, with 12 bases between the two germline ends. The CDR3 has 12 residues. Germline CDR1 reads MNHEY; CDR2 reads SVGAGI. CDR3 region: CASGAGGTEAFF. CDR3 nucleotide sequence: TGTGCCAGCGGCGCTGGGGGTACTGAAGCTTTCTTT.

The genes are TRBV11-2 and TRBJ2-4; TRBD1 is a possible D gene (6 bases). Germline loops: CDR1 SGHAT, CDR2 FQNNGV. Trimming took 0 bases from V and 8 from J, leaving 11 bases between them. The CDR3 is made up of 14 amino acids. The DNA of the CDR3 is TGTGCCAGCAGCTTAGAGGGGGCGCGGGACATTCAGTACTTC. This sequence encodes CASSLEGARDIQYF.

V gene TRBV27 combines with J gene TRBJ2-5, with 11 bases matching TRBD2. V was clipped by 6 bases and J by 2 bases; unmatched bases: 11. The CDR3 is made up of 17 amino acids. The V gene's germline CDR1 is MNHEY and CDR2 SMNVEV (reference sequence). The chain's CDR3 is CASRPPSGTSGQETQYF. CDR3 sequence (DNA): TGTGCCAGCAGACCACCCTCCGGGACTAGCGGTCAAGAGACCCAGTACTTC.

V gene TRBV5-5 combines with J gene TRBJ2-3; the D gene is possibly TRBD2 (5 bases). This CDR3 comprises 15 residues. Trimming took 3 bases from V and 2 from J, leaving 13 bases between them. CDR1 and CDR2 from the germline V gene are SGHKS and YYEKEE (reference sequence). CDR3 sequence (DNA): TGTGCCAGCAGCTCGGACTCGGTCTACACAGATACGCAGTATTTT. Translation gives CASSSDSVYTDTQYF.

V is TRBV20-1 and J is TRBJ2-5; TRBD2 is a possible D gene (6 bases). Trimming removed 1 base from V and 5 bases from J, with 8 bases in between. Per germline, CDR1 DFQATT and CDR2 SNEGSKA (reference sequence). The CDR3 consists of 12 residues. The CDR3 loop reads CSARGLEETQYF. The CDR3 DNA follows: TGCAGTGCTAGAGGACTAGAGGAGACCCAGTACTTC.

This clonotype was seen more than once but under ten times. The chain couples TRBV24-1 to TRBJ2-1, with D tentatively TRBD2 (6 bases). The germline CDR1 and CDR2 sequences are KGHDR and SFDVKD. CDR3 length: 13 residues. Trimming removed 0 bases from V and 8 bases from J, with 7 bases in between. The CDR3 region has the DNA TGTGCCACCAGTGATTTGACTAGCCATGAGCAGTTCTTC. It yields the protein CATSDLTSHEQFF.

This chain joins TRBV7-2 and TRBJ2-7; TRBD2 agrees at 7 bases. V was pared by 3 bases and J by 2 bases, with 10 bases of the junction left unmatched. Germline assignment: CDR1 SGHTA and CDR2 FQGNSA. The CDR3 runs to 16 residues. The CDR3 nucleotides are TGTGCCAGCAGCTTTTCGACAGACCGGGGGGCCTACGAGCAGTACTTC. Its protein product is CASSFSTDRGAYEQYF.

The V and J genes are TRBV6-5 and TRBJ1-1, with D unresolved. V lost 2 bases and J 7 bases, leaving 5 bases between the germline ends. Germline V gene data show CDR1 as MNHEY and CDR2 as SVGAGI. The CDR3 runs 11 residues. Here the CDR3 reads CASSYAGEAFF. The CDR3 DNA reads TGTGCCAGCAGTTACGCAGGTGAAGCTTTCTTT.

V is TRBV25-1 and J is TRBJ2-1, with 8 bases identical to TRBD2. After removal of 11 bases from V and 2 bases from J, the junction contained 17 bases not matched to a gene. Germline loops: CDR1 MGHDK, CDR2 SYGVNS. The CDR3 is 17 amino acids. This CDR3 reads CASEVVAGKGAYNEQFF. For the CDR3, the DNA is TGTGCCTCGGAGGTGGTAGCGGGAAAAGGGGCCTACAATGAGCAGTTCTTC.